A single sample is the source of the 30 T cell receptor beta chains below, sequenced in a study of identical twins. TCRdb redid the calling of the 5' RACE reads with MiXCR, one entry per CDR3 protein. Among more than 200,000 distinct CDR3 sequences listed, roughly 13% were seen once. Material for sequencing was memory (CD45RO+) T cells sorted from blood. These receptors all stem from a woman aged 18-29 years in good health.

J is TRBJ2-1 and V is TRBV5-1, with TRBD2 identical over 9 bases. Trimming at V came to 2 bases and at J to 4 bases, leaving 7 bases not matched to a gene. The CDR3 length is 16 residues. Germline V lookup: CDR1 SGHRS, CDR2 YFSETQ. The CDR3 region is CASSLGLAGLYNEQFF. The CDR3 bases are TGCGCCAGCAGCTTAGGGCTAGCGGGACTGTACAATGAGCAGTTCTTC.

The sample holds a few counts of this clonotype. The genes are TRBV7-8 and TRBJ1-5, with unresolved D. The length of the CDR3 is 13 residues. Trimming pared 3 bases from V and 4 bases from J, leaving 7 bases between. Germline CDR1 SGHVS, CDR2 FQNEAQ. CDR3 in amino acids: CASSFRRNQPQHF. The CDR3 DNA follows: TGTGCCAGCAGCTTTCGAAGGAATCAGCCCCAGCATTTT. The full variable domain, its missing parts supplied by reference TRBV7-8 and TRBJ1-5, is GAGVSQSPRYKVAKRGQDVALRCDPISGHVSLFWYQQALGQGPEFLTYFQNEAQLDKSGLPSDRFFAERPEGSVSTLKIQRTQQEDSAVYLCASSFRRNQPQHFGDGTRLSIL.

The chain joins TRBV12-3 or TRBV12-4 to TRBJ1-2; no firm D call. With 7 bases removed from V and 1 base from J, the gap between germline ends came to 13 bases. CDR3 length: 14 amino acids. CDR3 region: CASKTTQSNYGYTF. The CDR3 DNA sequence: TGTGCCAGCAAAACAACCCAAAGTAACTATGGCTACACCTTC.

V gene TRBV5-6 combines with J gene TRBJ1-5, with a possible D match to TRBD1 (5 bases). Trimming removed 2 bases from V and 4 bases from J, with 13 bases in between. CDR1 is SGHDT and CDR2 is YYEEEE in the germline V gene. This CDR3 spans 15 amino acids. CDR3 bases: TGTGCCAGCAGCTTTGGGGCCATTACGAATCAGCCCCAGCATTTT. Protein product: CASSFGAITNQPQHF.

J is TRBJ2-7 and V is TRBV11-3, with D hard to call. Trimming removed 5 bases from V and 5 bases from J, with 10 bases in between. The germline gives CDR1 SGHNT, CDR2 YENEEA. The CDR3 is 12 residues long. CDR3 sequence: CASSPLHNEQYF. The CDR3 DNA reads as TGTGCCAGCAGCCCCCTCCACAACGAGCAGTACTTC. Using reference TRBV11-3 and TRBJ2-7 for the parts outside the CDR3, the full variable domain is EAGVVQSPRYKIIEKKQPVAFWCNPISGHNTLYWYLQNLGQGPELLIRYENEEAVDDSQLPKDRFSAERLKGVDSTLKIQPAELGDSAVYLCASSPLHNEQYFGPGTRLTVT.

This clonotype occurred a few times. This sequence joins TRBV14 and TRBJ1-1; TRBD1 is a possible D gene (5 bases). The length of the CDR3 is 14 residues. Trimming stripped 4 bases from V and 6 bases from J, with 15 bases between. From germline, CDR1 is SGHDN and CDR2 FVKESK. CDR3 sequence (DNA): TGTGCCAGCAGCCCGCTGTCGGGGCAGGCTGAAGCTTTCTTT. Amino acid sequence: CASSPLSGQAEAFF.

In its sample, this clonotype was seen a few times. The rearrangement uses TRBV3-1 and TRBJ1-1; D unclear. The CDR3 totals 12 residues. Per the germline V gene, CDR1 is LGHDT and CDR2 is YNNKEL (reference sequence). V was pared by 8 bases and J by 4 bases, with 11 bases between. For the CDR3, the DNA is TGTGCCAGCGGGATTTGGGGCACTGAAGCTTTCTTT. As protein: CASGIWGTEAFF.

This sequence joins TRBV7-6 and TRBJ2-5, with D tentatively TRBD2 (6 bases). The germline gives CDR1 SGHVS, CDR2 FNYEAQ. The ends were cut back, 5 bases at V and 7 bases at J, with 20 bases in the middle. The CDR3 runs 15 residues. This CDR3 reads CASSTQFGTPSTQYF. DNA of the CDR3: TGTGCCAGCAGCACACAGTTCGGGACTCCTTCGACCCAGTACTTC.

The CDR3 protein is CASSPAGAPNTEAFF. CDR3 in DNA: TGTGCCAGCTCACCGGCAGGGGCACCGAACACTGAAGCTTTCTTT. The gene calls are TRBV18 and TRBJ1-1, with a tentative D call TRBD1 (6 bases). Germline lookup yields CDR1 KGHSH and CDR2 LQKENI. CDR3 length: 15 residues. The V gene lost 3 bases and the J gene lost 1 base, with 12 bases spanning the gap.

This clonotype was counted a few times. This chain connects TRBV5-8 to TRBJ2-7, with 7 bases lining up with TRBD1. The CDR3 is 14 residues long. CDR1 and CDR2 from the germline V gene are SGHTS and YDEGEE. Trimming at V came to 2 bases and at J to 5 bases, leaving 7 bases not matched to a gene. CDR3 protein: CASSFGTEYHEQYF. The CDR3 region has the DNA TGTGCCAGCAGCTTCGGGACAGAATACCACGAGCAGTACTTC.

The chain uses TRBV11-3 and TRBJ2-5; D may be TRBD1 (6 bases). Germline V gene sequence: CDR1 SGHNT, CDR2 YENEEA. CDR3 length: 17 amino acids. Trimming cost V 5 bases and J 5 bases, with 24 bases left between them. The CDR3 region has the DNA TGTGCCAGCAGCCCCTTACGGACAGAAAAGCTTGGGGAGACCCAGTACTTC. It translates to CASSPLRTEKLGETQYF.

This clonotype came up many times. The chain links TRBV20-1 to TRBJ1-1; D is possibly TRBD1 (6 bases). Germline CDR1 is DFQATT and CDR2 is SNEGSKA (reference sequence). V was clipped by 5 bases and J by 4 bases, with 11 bases between them. CDR3 length equals 12 residues. The CDR3 region is CSAGGLITEAFF. For the CDR3, the DNA is TGCAGTGCTGGGGGGCTAATCACTGAAGCTTTCTTT.

The rearrangement uses TRBV20-1 and TRBJ1-5; D might be TRBD1 (6 bases). With 1 base removed from V and 2 bases from J, the gap between germline ends came to 6 bases. The CDR3 loop spans 13 amino acids. The germline gives CDR1 DFQATT, CDR2 SNEGSKA (reference sequence). In DNA, the CDR3 is TGCAGTGCTAGAGGGACAGGCAATCAGCCCCAGCATTTT. Protein sequence: CSARGTGNQPQHF.

The table lists this clonotype with a few counts. The chain links TRBV3-1 to TRBJ2-5; 9 bases align to TRBD2. The junction had 9 bases not matched to a gene; V was cut back by 0 bases and J by 4 bases. Looked up from germline, CDR1 is LGHDT and CDR2 is YNNKEL (reference sequence). The length of the CDR3 is 17 residues. DNA of the CDR3: TGTGCCAGCAGCCAAGATTCTTGGGCGGGGGGGGGAGAGACCCAGTACTTC. Translated, it gives CASSQDSWAGGGETQYF.

CDR3 sequence: CASSVKGDTQYF. The CDR3 nucleotides are TGTGCCAGCAGTGTAAAAGGAGATACGCAGTATTTT. The chain employs TRBV27 and TRBJ2-3; no firm D call. Germline values: CDR1 MNHEY, CDR2 SMNVEV (reference sequence). Trimming removed 5 bases at V and 5 bases at J, with 8 bases between. The CDR3 spans 12 residues.

The sample holds many counts of this clonotype. The CDR3 sequence: CAAVGEQFF. The CDR3 nucleotides are TGTGCCGCTGTGGGTGAGCAGTTCTTC. The rearrangement uses TRBV6-5 and TRBJ2-1; D is ambiguous. V dropped 11 bases and J dropped 9 bases, with 8 bases sitting between them. The CDR3 covers 9 residues. Germline CDR1 MNHEY, CDR2 SVGAGI.

This clonotype was seen more than once but under ten times. The chain uses TRBV9 and TRBJ2-5; possible D gene TRBD2, 5 bases. Looked up from germline, CDR1 is SGDLS and CDR2 is YYNGEE. The CDR3 runs to 14 residues. The germline V and J ends were trimmed by 0 bases and 5 bases, with 11 bases remaining between them. The DNA of the CDR3 is TGTGCCAGCAGCGTAGAGGGTAGGAGGGAGACCCAGTACTTC. Protein product: CASSVEGRRETQYF. Full variable domain (rest looked up from reference TRBV9 and TRBJ2-5): DSGVTQTPKHLITATGQRVTLRCSPRSGDLSVYWYQQSLDQGLQFLIQYYNGEERAKGNILERFSAQQFPDLHSELNLSSLELGDSALYFCASSVEGRRETQYFGPGTRLLVL.

This clonotype was counted ten times or more. The chain joins TRBV6-1 to TRBJ2-1; 12 nucleotides match TRBD2. The CDR3 spans 15 residues. With 6 bases clipped from V and 4 bases from J, the junction kept 4 bases outside the gene matches. Germline CDR1 is MNHNS and CDR2 is SASEGT. The CDR3 sequence: CASSTGLAGYNEQFF. The DNA of the CDR3 is TGTGCCAGCAGCACAGGACTAGCGGGGTACAATGAGCAGTTCTTC.

V is TRBV2 and J is TRBJ2-2; possibly TRBD1 for D (6 bases). CDR1 and CDR2 (germline): SNHLY, FYNNEI. Trimming took off 7 bases at V and 4 bases at J, with 10 bases between the two ends. This CDR3 is 13 amino acids long. The chain's CDR3 is CASNQGRTGELFF. The CDR3 bases are TGTGCCAGCAACCAGGGGCGCACCGGGGAGCTGTTTTTT.

The sample holds a few counts of this clonotype. This chain connects TRBV9 to TRBJ1-6; D gene unclear. Germline CDR1 is SGDLS and CDR2 is YYNGEE. CDR3 length: 16 residues. V was trimmed by 2 bases and J by 3 bases, leaving 12 bases between them. The CDR3 is CASSVGGPNYNSPLHF. The CDR3 nucleotides are TGTGCCAGCAGCGTGGGCGGCCCTAACTATAATTCACCCCTCCACTTT.

The chain links TRBV20-1 to TRBJ2-1; 10 bases align to TRBD2. The CDR3 length is 15 residues. Unmatched junction bases numbered 7, after V lost 2 bases and J lost 6 bases. Germline CDR1 DFQATT, CDR2 SNEGSKA (reference sequence). CDR3 nucleotide sequence: TGCAGTGCTAGATCTTTCTCTAGCGGGAGCAATGAGCAGTTCTTC. It translates to CSARSFSSGSNEQFF.

This clonotype was seen only a few times. The chain uses TRBV27 and TRBJ1-4; no definite D call. The germline V gene has CDR1 MNHEY and CDR2 SMNVEV (reference sequence). V dropped 4 bases and J dropped 4 bases, with 10 bases sitting between them. There are 14 residues in the CDR3. CDR3 loop: CASSSHFFNEKLFF. The DNA for the CDR3 is TGTGCCAGCAGTTCTCATTTTTTTAATGAAAAACTGTTTTTT.

This clonotype was counted only a few times. The gene calls are TRBV5-1 and TRBJ2-7; 13 bases map to TRBD2. CDR3 length: 17 residues. CDR1 is SGHRS and CDR2 is YFSETQ in the germline V gene. The V segment lost 0 bases and the J segment 5 bases; nucleotides outside the gene matches: 8. CDR3 region: CASSLEVSGTSGNEQYF. CDR3 DNA: TGCGCCAGCAGCTTGGAGGTCTCCGGGACTAGCGGGAACGAGCAGTACTTC.

This clonotype was observed a handful of times. The rearrangement joins TRBV2 to TRBJ1-1, with unresolved D. The V end lost 7 bases, the J end lost 2 bases, and 11 bases lay between the germline ends. Germline loops: CDR1 SNHLY, CDR2 FYNNEI. The CDR3 extends over 13 amino acids. In DNA form, the CDR3 reads TGTGCCAGCACTACGACAAGAAACACTGAAGCTTTCTTT. Translating gives CASTTTRNTEAFF.

This chain connects TRBV19 to TRBJ2-3; 7 nucleotides align to TRBD1. This CDR3 has 14 amino acids. With 7 bases clipped from V and 3 bases from J, the junction kept 7 bases outside the gene matches. Germline assignment: CDR1 LNHDA and CDR2 SQIVND (reference sequence). CDR3 loop: CASTRQGLTDTQYF. CDR3 sequence (DNA): TGTGCCAGTACCCGACAGGGTTTGACAGATACGCAGTATTTT.

The V call is TRBV20-1, the J call TRBJ1-5; 9 nucleotides line up with TRBD1. The CDR3 has 15 residues. Per the germline V gene, CDR1 is DFQATT and CDR2 is SNEGSKA (reference sequence). V shed 3 bases, J shed 3 bases, and the junction held 6 bases outside the gene matches. CDR3 loop: CSASPGQGPNQPQHF. For the CDR3, the DNA is TGCAGTGCTAGTCCGGGACAGGGTCCCAATCAGCCCCAGCATTTT.

This clonotype showed up just a few times. J is TRBJ2-5 and V is TRBV6-2 or TRBV6-3; maybe TRBD1 (6 bases). This CDR3 contains 15 residues. CDR1 is MNHEY, CDR2 SVGEGT, per germline. Trimming shortened V by 7 bases and J by 3 bases, and 18 bases separated the two germline ends. CDR3 sequence reads: CASKELDRHKETQYF. Here the CDR3 DNA reads TGTGCCAGCAAAGAGTTGGACAGACACAAAGAGACCCAGTACTTC.

This chain joins TRBV7-2 and TRBJ2-3; a weak D match, TRBD2 (5 bases). With 4 bases removed from V and 3 bases from J, the gap between germline ends came to 17 bases. This CDR3 has 16 residues. The V gene's germline CDR1 is SGHTA and CDR2 FQGNSA. The chain's CDR3 is CASSSNSGRGTDTQYF. DNA of the CDR3: TGTGCCAGCAGCTCCAATTCGGGGAGAGGGACAGATACGCAGTATTTT.

The V call is TRBV3-1, the J call TRBJ2-1; D possibly corresponds to TRBD2 (6 bases). The V end lost 4 bases, the J end lost 1 base, and 11 bases lay between the germline ends. Per germline, CDR1 LGHDT and CDR2 YNNKEL (reference sequence). The CDR3 has 15 amino acids. Here the CDR3 reads CASSLAGPSYNEQFF. The CDR3 region has the DNA TGTGCCAGCAGCCTGGCGGGACCTTCCTACAATGAGCAGTTCTTC.

The chain has TRBV12-3 or TRBV12-4 and TRBJ2-1, with TRBD2 matching over 8 bases. J gave up 6 bases and V 4 bases, and 14 bases lay outside the gene matches. The CDR3 totals 17 residues. In DNA, the CDR3 is TGTGCCAGCAGTTCCCCCCCGACCGGGACTAGGCTCAATGAGCAGTTCTTC. Protein sequence: CASSSPPTGTRLNEQFF.